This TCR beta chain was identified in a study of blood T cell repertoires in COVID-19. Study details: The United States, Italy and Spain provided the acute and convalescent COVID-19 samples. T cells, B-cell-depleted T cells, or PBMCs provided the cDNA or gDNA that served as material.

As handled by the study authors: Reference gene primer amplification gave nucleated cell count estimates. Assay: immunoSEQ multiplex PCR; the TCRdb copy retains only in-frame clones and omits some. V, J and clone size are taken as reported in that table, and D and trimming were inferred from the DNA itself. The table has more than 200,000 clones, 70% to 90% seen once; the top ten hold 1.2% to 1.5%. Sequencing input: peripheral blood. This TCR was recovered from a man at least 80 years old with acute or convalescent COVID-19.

The CDR3 DNA follows: TGCGCCAGCACCCTCCTGACAGGGAACGAGCAGTACTTC. Its protein is CASTLLTGNEQYF. The gene calls are TRBV23-1 and TRBJ2-7; 7 nucleotides align to TRBD1. TRBV23-1 is flagged as an ORF with uncertain function. The CDR3 totals 13 residues. Trimming at V came to 7 bases and at J to 5 bases, leaving 8 bases not matched to a gene.